This entry lists 29 T cell receptor beta chains sequenced from one sample in a study of Ad26.COV2.S vaccination and SARS-CoV-2 variants. Repertoires were generated with immunoSEQ multiplex PCR, while TCRdb's copy carries only in-frame clones and drops some. This sample has roughly 320,000 clones, with around four fifths found just once. The treatment denotes: approximately 18 received Ad26.COV2.S at low or high dose, single or two shots; 5 received placebo; per-sample allocation not given. Sample collection was performed on day 63 after the first vaccine or placebo injection. The input for sequencing was peripheral blood, taken in a trial of Ad26.COV2.S vaccine versus placebo. These receptors came from a person aged 18-65 years who received the Ad26.COV2.S COVID-19 vaccine or a placebo.

The rearrangement uses TRBV10-2 and TRBJ1-1; no definite D call. The V and J ends lost 6 bases and 4 bases respectively, with 12 bases between them. Germline loops: CDR1 WSHSY, CDR2 SAAADI. This CDR3 spans 13 amino acids. The CDR3 is CASSSTWGTEAFF. CDR3 DNA: TGCGCCAGCAGCTCAACCTGGGGCACTGAAGCTTTCTTT.

This chain joins TRBV19 and TRBJ2-7, with a possible D match to TRBD2 (6 bases). The CDR3 runs to 13 residues. Germline V CDR1 and CDR2: LNHDA, SQIVND (reference sequence). With 7 bases removed from V and 5 bases from J, the gap between germline ends came to 15 bases. DNA of the CDR3: TGTGCCAGTAAGAGGAGGGGAAGAGACGAGCAGTACTTC. Translated, it gives CASKRRGRDEQYF. Full variable domain (outside the CDR3, taken from reference TRBV19 and TRBJ2-7): DGGITQSPKYLFRKEGQNVTLSCEQNLNHDAMYWYRQDPGQGLRLIYYSQIVNDFQKGDIAEGYSVSREKKESFPLTVTSAQKNPTAFYLCASKRRGRDEQYFGPGTRLTVT.

The chain couples TRBV19 to TRBJ2-1; D might be TRBD1 (6 bases). V lost 5 bases to trimming and J lost 7 bases, with 15 bases between them. The CDR3 length is 14 residues. The germline gives CDR1 LNHDA, CDR2 SQIVND (reference sequence). The CDR3: CASSVPGHRNEQFF. The CDR3 DNA reads TGTGCCAGTAGTGTTCCGGGACATAGGAATGAGCAGTTCTTC.

J is TRBJ2-1 and V is TRBV2; D may be TRBD2 (5 bases). The CDR3 loop spans 14 amino acids. Deletions cut 5 bases from V and 1 base from J, with 9 bases between. CDR1 is SNHLY and CDR2 is FYNNEI in the germline V gene. CDR3 nucleotide sequence: TGTGCCAGCAGTTCGGGGATTTCCTACAATGAGCAGTTCTTC. It encodes CASSSGISYNEQFF. Full variable domain (rest looked up from reference TRBV2 and TRBJ2-1): EPEVTQTPSHQVTQMGQEVILRCVPISNHLYFYWYRQILGQKVEFLVSFYNNEISEKSEIFDDQFSVERPDGSNFTLKIRSTKLEDSAMYFCASSSGISYNEQFFGPGTRLTVL.

This clone was recorded a few times. The chain has TRBV7-9 and TRBJ1-2; maybe TRBD1 (5 bases). V was pared by 2 bases and J by 8 bases, with 24 bases between. The CDR3 covers 17 residues. Germline assignment: CDR1 SEHNR and CDR2 FQNEAQ (reference sequence). In DNA, the CDR3 is TGTGCCAGCAGCTTATACGACAGTGTTAAGAGTTCTATAGGCTACACCTTC. It is translated as CASSLYDSVKSSIGYTF. Using reference TRBV7-9 and TRBJ1-2 for the parts outside the CDR3, the full variable domain is DTGVSQNPRHKITKRGQNVTFRCDPISEHNRLYWYRQTLGQGPEFLTYFQNEAQLEKSRLLSDRFSAERPKGSFSTLEIQRTEQGDSAMYLCASSLYDSVKSSIGYTFGSGTRLTVV.

Turning to this clone: One junction end disagrees with the germline gene, perhaps due to a read error. The chain is built from TRBV29-1 and TRBJ2-7; D may be TRBD1 or TRBD2 (6 bases each). The CDR3 totals 13 residues. Germline-derived CDR1 and CDR2 are SQVTM and ANQGSEA. The DNA of the CDR3 is TGCAGCGCTGAAGCACAGGGAGGCTACGAGCAGTACTTC. Its translation is CSAEAQGGYEQYF.

This clone was recorded only once. This chain links TRBV18 with TRBJ2-5; weak D call: TRBD2 (6 bases). This CDR3 spans 13 amino acids. The germline gives CDR1 KGHSH, CDR2 LQKENI. The V and J ends lost 6 bases and 5 bases respectively, with 13 bases between them. CDR3 bases: TGTGCCAGCTCCCGCGGGGCGGGGGAGACCCAGTACTTC. Residues: CASSRGAGETQYF.

J is TRBJ2-1 and V is TRBV5-1; TRBD2 matches at 14 bases. Germline V gene sequence: CDR1 SGHRS, CDR2 YFSETQ. CDR3 size: 15 residues. V was clipped by 5 bases and J by 7 bases; unmatched bases: 5. In nucleotides, the CDR3 is TGCGCCAGCAGTTCGACTAGCGGGGGGGCGAATGAGCAGTTCTTC. Translated, it gives CASSSTSGGANEQFF.

This clone was seen just once. CDR3 DNA sequence: TGTGCCAGCAGCCCCAGAACACAGGGGGGAAAACTGTTTTTT. Amino acid sequence: CASSPRTQGGKLFF. This sequence joins TRBV3-1 (or the pseudogene TRBV3-2) and TRBJ1-4, with TRBD1 identical over 8 bases. Germline CDR1 is LGHDT and CDR2 is YNNKEL (reference sequence). The CDR3 runs to 14 residues. The ends lost 4 bases at V and 10 bases at J; junction bases unmatched: 8.

This clone was picked up one time. This sequence joins TRBV2 and TRBJ1-1, with D perhaps TRBD1 (5 bases). Germline V gives CDR1 SNHLY, CDR2 FYNNEI. Trimming cost V 4 bases and J 4 bases, with 10 bases left between them. CDR3 size: 13 residues. The CDR3 loop reads CASSAGAGTEAFF. DNA of the CDR3: TGTGCCAGCAGTGCTGGGGCTGGCACTGAAGCTTTCTTT.

This clone was seen a handful of times. The DNA of the CDR3 is TGTGCCAGCGAGCTGGACAGGGGGCTGGCAGATACGCAGTATTTT. Its protein product is CASELDRGLADTQYF. This rearrangement joins TRBV6-5 to TRBJ2-3, with 11 bases fitting TRBD1. The CDR3 sequence is 15 residues long. Germline values: CDR1 MNHEY, CDR2 SVGAGI. The ends lost 8 bases at V and 4 bases at J; junction bases unmatched: 8.

The genes are TRBV5-4 and TRBJ1-1, with 8 bases aligning to TRBD1. V was clipped by 0 bases and J by 0 bases; unmatched bases: 4. The germline CDR1 and CDR2 sequences are SGHNT and YYREEE (reference sequence). CDR3 size: 16 residues. CDR3 sequence reads: CASSLVPGGMNTEAFF. The CDR3 DNA reads as TGTGCCAGCAGCTTGGTGCCAGGGGGCATGAACACTGAAGCTTTCTTT.

In its sample, this clone was seen a few times. This chain uses TRBV18 with TRBJ1-3; D call uncertain. In germline, CDR1 is KGHSH, CDR2 LQKENI. The CDR3 sequence is 15 residues long. V lost 3 bases and J lost 0, with 9 bases in between. In nucleotides, the CDR3 is TGTGCCAGCTCACCGCTGACCGGCTCTGGAAACACCATATATTTT. This codes for CASSPLTGSGNTIYF.

The chain links TRBV27 to TRBJ1-3; D unresolved. With 5 bases removed from V and 3 bases from J, the gap between germline ends came to 17 bases. Germline V gene sequence: CDR1 MNHEY, CDR2 SMNVEV (reference sequence). CDR3 size: 16 residues. CDR3 sequence (DNA): TGTGCCAGCAGTAGAAACGCAGTCGGTTTTGGAAACACCATATATTTT. The encoded protein is CASSRNAVGFGNTIYF.

The chain links TRBV4-1 to TRBJ2-5; D is perhaps TRBD1 (6 bases). The length of the CDR3 is 14 residues. Trimming took off 4 bases at V and 5 bases at J, with 14 bases between the two ends. In germline, CDR1 is MGHRA, CDR2 YSYEKL. CDR3 sequence: CASSLQGLVETQYF. The CDR3 DNA follows: TGCGCCAGCAGCCTGCAGGGGTTGGTGGAGACCCAGTACTTC.

This rearrangement joins TRBV7-9 to TRBJ2-1, with 9 bases that match TRBD1. CDR3 size: 16 residues. Germline-derived CDR1 and CDR2 are SEHNR and FQNEAQ (reference sequence). V lost 7 bases to trimming and J lost 7 bases; unmatched junction nucleotides: 14. For the CDR3, the DNA is TGTGCCAGCACCGCCAGCTACGGGACAGGGACTAATGAGCAGTTCTTC. Residues: CASTASYGTGTNEQFF.

The chain couples TRBV2 to TRBJ2-5, with a weak D call TRBD2 (6 bases). The CDR3 runs 13 residues. The germline gives CDR1 SNHLY, CDR2 FYNNEI. V lost 8 bases, J lost 6 bases, and 16 bases lay in between. Here the CDR3 DNA reads TGTGCCAGCCTTACGGACGGGGGACAGACCCAGTACTTC. Encoded protein: CASLTDGGQTQYF. The full variable domain, with the rest looked up from reference TRBV2 and TRBJ2-5, is EPEVTQTPSHQVTQMGQEVILRCVPISNHLYFYWYRQILGQKVEFLVSFYNNEISEKSEIFDDQFSVERPDGSNFTLKIRSTKLEDSAMYFCASLTDGGQTQYFGPGTRLLVL.

This sequence joins TRBV27 and TRBJ2-3, with 9 bases identical to TRBD1. The CDR3 totals 14 residues. Germline V gives CDR1 MNHEY, CDR2 SMNVEV (reference sequence). The V and J ends lost 6 bases and 3 bases, in that order; junction bases with no gene match: 4. The CDR3 nucleotides read TGTGCCAGCAGGAGGGACAGGGTAACAGATACGCAGTATTTT. Translation: CASRRDRVTDTQYF.

The chain recombines TRBV6-5 with TRBJ1-2; D possibly corresponds to TRBD1 (5 bases). With 2 bases removed from V and 4 bases from J, the gap between germline ends came to 17 bases. The CDR3 has 16 amino acids. Germline CDR1 MNHEY, CDR2 SVGAGI. In DNA, the CDR3 is TGTGCCAGCAGTTACACTCGGTCTCTGGGGCCCTATGGCTACACCTTC. Translated: CASSYTRSLGPYGYTF.

The rearrangement joins TRBV5-1 to TRBJ2-2, with 9 bases that match TRBD1. After removal of 4 bases from V and 4 bases from J, the junction contained 5 bases not matched to a gene. The CDR3 is 15 amino acids. From germline, CDR1 is SGHRS and CDR2 YFSETQ. The CDR3 reads CASSVTGGSTGELFF. Here the CDR3 DNA reads TGCGCCAGCAGCGTTACAGGGGGCAGCACCGGGGAGCTGTTTTTT.

V is TRBV6-5 and J is TRBJ2-1; the D is unclear. V lost 9 bases to trimming and J lost 4 bases, with 7 bases between them. Looked up from germline, CDR1 is MNHEY and CDR2 is SVGAGI. This CDR3 contains 11 residues. The CDR3 DNA reads as TGTGCCAGTACAGTTTACAATGAGCAGTTCTTC. Translated: CASTVYNEQFF.

The chain has TRBV18 and TRBJ2-5; 8 bases line up with TRBD2. The germline gives CDR1 KGHSH, CDR2 LQKENI. The V gene end was trimmed by 4 bases and the J gene end by 2 bases; junction bases not matched to a gene: 6. This CDR3 is 15 amino acids long. CDR3: CASSRPGGVQETQYF. The DNA for the CDR3 is TGTGCCAGCTCACGCCCCGGGGGGGTGCAAGAGACCCAGTACTTC.

The chain has TRBV28 and TRBJ1-2; D remains ambiguous. Trimming pared 5 bases from V and 5 bases from J, leaving 9 bases between. The CDR3 extends over 12 amino acids. Germline V gene lookup returns CDR1 MDHEN and CDR2 SYDVKM. As DNA, the CDR3 is TGTGCCAGCAGTACGGGAGGGTATGGCTACACCTTC. It specifies CASSTGGYGYTF.

The rearrangement links TRBV27 to TRBJ2-1; 8 bases map to TRBD2. CDR1 and CDR2 (germline): MNHEY, SMNVEV (reference sequence). Trimming took 1 base from V and 8 from J; bases not matched to a gene: 4. The CDR3 totals 14 residues. The CDR3: CASSLLGTSYEQFF. The CDR3 DNA is TGTGCCAGCAGTTTATTGGGGACTAGTTATGAGCAGTTCTTC.

The chain uses TRBV7-3 and TRBJ2-7; 10 bases agree with TRBD1. CDR1 SGHTA and CDR2 FQGTGA come from the germline V gene. This CDR3 region has 14 residues. V trimming: 3 bases; J trimming: 4 bases; junction bases outside the gene matches: 3. In nucleotides, the CDR3 is TGTGCCAGCAGCTTTGGGACAGGGGATTACGAGCAGTACTTC. This codes for CASSFGTGDYEQYF.

This chain connects TRBV9 to TRBJ1-2, with a possible D match to TRBD1 (6 bases). CDR3 length: 15 amino acids. Trimming pared 3 bases from V and 9 bases from J, leaving 21 bases between. CDR1 is SGDLS, CDR2 YYNGEE, per germline. The CDR3 sequence: CASSGSITGGASYTF. CDR3 sequence (DNA): TGTGCCAGCAGCGGGTCAATTACCGGGGGCGCAAGCTACACCTTC.

This clone was recorded only once. The CDR3 DNA is TGTGCCAGCAGCTTGTTTCGGGGCACTGAAGCTTTCTTT. It translates to CASSLFRGTEAFF. The chain carries TRBV7-3 and TRBJ1-1, with unresolved D. Germline V gene lookup returns CDR1 SGHTA and CDR2 FQGTGA. V dropped 3 bases and J dropped 4 bases, with 9 bases sitting between them. This CDR3 contains 13 residues.

The chain couples TRBV28 to TRBJ2-7; D gene uncertain. CDR1 is MDHEN, CDR2 SYDVKM, per germline. The CDR3 spans 12 residues. V was clipped by 5 bases and J by 2 bases, with 7 bases between them. The CDR3 reads CASSPQPYEQYF. The CDR3 region has the DNA TGTGCCAGCAGTCCCCAACCCTACGAGCAGTACTTC.

This chain links TRBV5-8 with TRBJ2-7; TRBD1 might be the D (7 bases). V shed 0 bases and J shed 1 base, with 11 bases lying between them. The CDR3 runs 15 residues. From germline, CDR1 is SGHTS and CDR2 YDEGEE. As DNA, the CDR3 is TGTGCCAGCAGCTTGGAGGAGGGGGCGTCCTACGAGCAGTACTTC. Translation gives CASSLEEGASYEQYF.